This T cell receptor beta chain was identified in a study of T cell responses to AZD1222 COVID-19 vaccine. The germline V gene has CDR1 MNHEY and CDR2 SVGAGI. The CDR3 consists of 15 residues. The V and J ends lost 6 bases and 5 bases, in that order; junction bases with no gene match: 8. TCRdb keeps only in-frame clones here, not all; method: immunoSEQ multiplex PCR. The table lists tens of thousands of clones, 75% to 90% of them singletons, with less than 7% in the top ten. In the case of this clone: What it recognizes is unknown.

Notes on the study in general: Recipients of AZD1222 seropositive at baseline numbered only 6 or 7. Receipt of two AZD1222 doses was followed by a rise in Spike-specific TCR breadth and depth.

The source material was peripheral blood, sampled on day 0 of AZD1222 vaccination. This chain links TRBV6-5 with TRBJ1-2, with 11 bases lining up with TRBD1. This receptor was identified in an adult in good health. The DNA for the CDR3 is TGTGCCAGCAGGACACCGGGACAGGGGGTATATGGCTACACCTTC. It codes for CASRTPGQGVYGYTF.